A selection of T cell receptor beta chains follows, all from one sample in a study of graft-versus-host responses after intestinal transplantation. The protocol was immunoSEQ multiplex PCR, while the TCRdb copy is restricted to in-frame clones and leaves out a portion. The data contain 90,000 to 150,000 clones, approximately 95% of them singletons. No antigen is known for these receptors. The sequences come from unstimulated CD8+ T cells sorted from spleen or lymph node cells, collected before intestinal transplant. All receptors derive from a human donor who received an intestinal transplant. Each CDR3 is given with its conserved first and last residue. The D gene is left open where the match is weak. Size values are once, few and many counts, or a class for expanded clones, and some rows have none.

D	V	J	size	CDR3	DNA
TRBD1	TRBV6-1	TRBJ1-2	once	CATTMTGANLYGYTF	TGTGCCACCACGATGACAGGGGCCAACCTCTATGGCTACACCTTC
TRBD1	TRBV15	TRBJ2-7	-	CATSREAGTGGREQYF	TGTGCCACCAGCAGAGAAGCTGGGACAGGGGGTCGCGAGCAGTACTTC
-	TRBV5-1	TRBJ1-1	-	CASSLYEASEAFF	TGCGCCAGCAGCTTGTACGAGGCTTCTGAAGCTTTCTTT
TRBD1	TRBV9	TRBJ2-7	-	CASSVGGTGGAGSYEQYF	TGTGCCAGCAGCGTAGGAGGGACAGGGGGCGCGGGCTCCTACGAGCAGTACTTC
-	TRBV7-2	TRBJ1-1	-	CASSLRGTEAFF	TGTGCCAGCAGCCTTCGGGGTACTGAAGCTTTCTTT
-	TRBV6-1	TRBJ1-1	-	CASSTGQSGEAFF	TGTGCCAGCAGTACAGGTCAGTCGGGGGAAGCTTTCTTT
-	TRBV27	TRBJ1-1	-	CASSFRGTEAFF	TGTGCCAGCAGTTTCAGGGGCACTGAAGCTTTCTTT
-	TRBV9	TRBJ2-3	once	CASSDFEKGDTQYF	TGTGCCAGCAGCGATTTCGAGAAAGGAGATACGCAGTATTTT
-	TRBV9	TRBJ1-3	-	CASSLRGRERGDTIYF	TGTGCCAGCAGCCTACGTGGACGGGAGAGGGGTGACACCATATATTTT
-	TRBV29-1	TRBJ2-1	-	CSVAGQVFLERGRVNEQFF	TGCAGCGTAGCGGGACAGGTCTTCCTTGAGCGGGGTCGCGTCAATGAGCAGTTCTTC
-	TRBV9	TRBJ2-7	-	CASSDGETAHEQYF	TGTGCCAGCAGCGACGGAGAGACTGCCCACGAGCAGTACTTC
-	TRBV7-8	TRBJ1-1	-	CASSLAWRGHTEAFF	TGTGCCAGCAGCCTAGCGTGGCGGGGTCACACTGAAGCTTTCTTT
-	TRBV6-1	TRBJ1-5	-	CASSDVQVSNQPQHF	TGTGCCAGCAGTGATGTACAGGTGAGCAATCAGCCCCAGCATTTT
-	TRBV9	TRBJ2-7	-	CASSVTGVPLNEQYF	TGTGCCAGCAGCGTAACGGGAGTTCCCCTAAACGAGCAGTACTTC
-	TRBV21-1	TRBJ2-7	-	CASSKGDTYEQYF	TGTGCCAGCAGCAAAGGGGACACCTACGAGCAGTACTTC
TRBD1	TRBV15	TRBJ1-5	-	CATSRDPPDRGVYSNQPQHF	TGTGCCACCAGCAGAGATCCCCCGGACAGGGGAGTTTATAGCAATCAGCCCCAGCATTTT
TRBD2	TRBV9	TRBJ2-3	few	CASSVGAGVRSDTQYF	TGTGCCAGCAGCGTAGGGGCGGGAGTGCGTTCAGATACGCAGTATTTT
-	TRBV4-3	TRBJ1-1	-	CASSQESPGEAFF	TGCGCCAGCAGCCAAGAGAGCCCCGGAGAAGCTTTCTTT
TRBD2	TRBV19	TRBJ2-3	once	CASSFGRVTDTQYF	TGTGCCAGTAGTTTCGGGAGGGTCACAGATACGCAGTATTTT
-	TRBV30	TRBJ2-1	-	CAWSVMGINEQFF	TGTGCCTGGAGTGTAATGGGGATCAATGAGCAGTTCTTC
-	TRBV5-1	TRBJ1-1	-	CASRHGHGAFF	TGCGCCAGCAGACATGGACATGGAGCTTTCTTT
TRBD1	TRBV6-6	TRBJ1-1	-	CASSFKGTAILGGFF	TGTGCCAGCAGTTTCAAGGGGACAGCTATCCTTGGAGGTTTCTTT
-	TRBV15	TRBJ2-2	once	CATSRVRSGELFF	TGTGCCACCAGCAGAGTGAGATCCGGGGAGCTGTTTTTT
-	TRBV7-6	TRBJ2-1	-	CASSLGDAAYEQFF	TGTGCCAGCAGCTTAGGGGACGCGGCCTATGAGCAGTTCTTC
-	TRBV7-3	TRBJ2-3	-	CASSSVGGGAGDTQYF	TGTGCCAGCAGCTCCGTGGGAGGCGGTGCTGGAGATACGCAGTATTTT
TRBD1	TRBV7-2	TRBJ2-6	-	CASSLVPGGAAGANVLTF	TGTGCCAGCAGCTTAGTTCCAGGGGGCGCGGCTGGGGCCAACGTCCTGACTTTC
-	TRBV6-6	TRBJ1-1	-	CASSYSTGNTEAFF	TGTGCCAGCAGTTACTCGACAGGGAACACTGAAGCTTTCTTT
TRBD1	TRBV6-1	TRBJ1-5	-	CASSEAPSDRVNQPQHF	TGTGCCAGCAGTGAAGCGCCCTCGGACAGGGTCAATCAGCCCCAGCATTTT
TRBD1	TRBV5-6	TRBJ2-7	-	CASSLQGAYYEQYF	TGTGCCAGCAGCCTCCAGGGGGCATACTACGAGCAGTACTTC
-	TRBV9	TRBJ1-5	-	CASSVGGQQPQHF	TGTGCCAGCAGCGTTGGGGGTCAACAGCCCCAGCATTTT
-	TRBV6-6	TRBJ2-1	-	CASSPGDNEQFF	TGTGCCAGCAGCCCCGGGGACAATGAGCAGTTCTTC
-	TRBV9	TRBJ2-1	-	CASSVEGGEQFF	TGTGCCAGCAGCGTAGAAGGGGGTGAGCAGTTCTTC
-	TRBV2	TRBJ2-7	-	CASRENYEQYF	TGTGCCAGCAGGGAAAACTACGAGCAGTACTTC
-	TRBV27	TRBJ2-7	-	CASSESSGEVSYEQYF	TGTGCCAGCAGTGAAAGTAGTGGAGAGGTGTCCTACGAGCAGTACTTC
-	TRBV5-1	TRBJ2-3	once	CASSPHLRGRDTQYF	TGCGCCAGCAGCCCCCATCTCCGGGGGCGAGATACGCAGTATTTT
-	TRBV4-1	TRBJ1-1	-	CASSQDWVAGATEAFF	TGCGCCAGCAGCCAAGATTGGGTCGCAGGGGCCACTGAAGCTTTCTTT
-	TRBV1	TRBJ2-1	once	CTSSQDRPASGRAGDEQFF	TGCACCAGCAGCCAAGACCGGCCGGCTAGCGGGAGGGCGGGGGATGAGCAGTTCTTC
-	TRBV4-2	TRBJ2-3	-	CASSQEVPGAYTDTQYF	TGTGCCAGCAGCCAAGAAGTCCCTGGGGCCTACACGGATACGCAGTATTTT
TRBD2	TRBV27	TRBJ2-7	-	CASSYSRLAGSYEQYF	TGTGCCAGCAGTTACTCGAGACTAGCGGGATCCTACGAGCAGTACTTC
TRBD1	TRBV19	TRBJ2-7	-	CASSGTGPYEQYF	TGTGCCAGTAGTGGGACAGGGCCATACGAGCAGTACTTC
-	TRBV28	TRBJ2-1	-	CASSPSKFPFF	TGTGCCAGCAGTCCGTCTAAGTTTCCGTTCTTC
TRBD2	TRBV2	TRBJ2-1	-	CASTAGEAYNEQFF	TGTGCCAGCACGGCGGGAGAGGCCTACAATGAGCAGTTCTTC
-	TRBV21-1	TRBJ2-1	once	CASSKREWSSYNEQFF	TGTGCCAGCAGCAAAAGGGAGTGGAGCTCCTACAATGAGCAGTTCTTC
-	TRBV4-1	TRBJ1-2	-	CASSFKGGEDYGYTF	TGCGCCAGCAGCTTTAAGGGAGGGGAAGACTATGGCTACACCTTC
-	TRBV4-1	TRBJ1-4	-	CASSQVAGGEKLFF	TGCGCCAGCAGCCAGGTTGCCGGCGGTGAAAAACTGTTTTTT